This T cell receptor (beta chain) was captured in a study of blood T cell repertoires in COVID-19. Study as a whole: Researchers got acute and convalescent COVID-19 samples from the United States, Italy and Spain. Nucleic acid was either cDNA or gDNA, and it came from T cells, B-cell-depleted T cells, or PBMCs.

Study processing details: Researchers report that nucleated cell counts were estimated from reference gene primer amplification. Data came from immunoSEQ multiplex PCR; TCRdb stores just in-frame clones and leaves some out. That table is the source of V, J and clone size, and D and trimming were worked out from the DNA. The table shows some 100,000 clones, with more than 70% occurring only once. J gave up 8 bases and V 2 bases, and 8 bases lay outside the gene matches. This CDR3 spans 15 amino acids. Germline CDR1 is SNHLY and CDR2 is FYNNEI. This receptor was obtained from a woman younger than 45 with acute or convalescent COVID-19. Material for sequencing was peripheral blood. This sequence joins TRBV2 and TRBJ2-1; TRBD2 matches 8 bases. The CDR3, as DNA: TGTGCCAGCAGTGAACCGGCAGCGGGGGTACATGAGCAGTTCTTC. Its translation is CASSEPAAGVHEQFF.